The source of this T cell receptor (beta chain) is a study of identical twins. TCRdb ran MiXCR on the 5' RACE reads and lists one entry per CDR3 protein. The sample records nearly 200,000 distinct CDR3 sequences, roughly 15% being singletons. Broader study findings: Weaker excess twin sharing was seen among beta out-of-frame sequences. These conclusions were based on statistical analysis (cross-sectional, not following the same donors).

Turning to this clonotype: Its cognate antigen is unknown.

Between the trimmed V and J ends, which lost 3 bases and 9 bases, there was a span of 12 bases. Germline CDR1 ENHRY, CDR2 SYGVKD. There are 12 residues in the CDR3. The sample was also linked to a second study, of T cells expressing NK-cell markers.

Sequenced sample: CD8+ T cells sorted from blood. J is TRBJ2-7 and V is TRBV10-3, with D maybe TRBD2 (5 bases). This TCR derives from a woman aged 18-29 years in good health. The CDR3: CAISENEGWQYF. The CDR3 DNA reads TGTGCCATCAGTGAAAATGAGGGATGGCAGTACTTC.